This TCR beta chain was observed in a study of T cell repertoires in cytomegalovirus infection. Study details: CMV infection and matching HLA type were both indicated by public TCR beta signatures.

Trimming cost V 4 bases and J 0 bases, with 7 bases left between them. From germline, CDR1 is MNHNS and CDR2 SASEGT. The CDR3 totals 14 residues. TCRdb independently ran MiXCR on the reads; one entry per CDR3 protein. The sample lists approximately 490,000 distinct CDR3 sequences; about 11% were seen once. Study results and caveats: Cumulative frequency of public TCR beta families picked out carriers of CMV plus the relevant HLA. HLA-C-restricted, CMV-specific TCR beta clonotypes were dominant ex vivo.

Many counts were recorded for this clonotype. Its antigen is still unknown. This TCR was sampled from a human donor in good health (CMV status not recorded). Some clones in this sample may be carry-over from other donors' samples. The chain is built from TRBV6-1 and TRBJ2-1; D is undetermined. Source material: PBMCs. CDR3 sequence reads: CASSGLSSYNEQFF. CDR3 nucleotides: TGTGCCAGCAGTGGGTTGAGCTCCTACAATGAGCAGTTCTTC.